The TCR beta chain under discussion was sequenced for a study of shared clonotypes between healthy human individuals. Study conclusions and caveats: A small donor pool kept down the genetic and exposure-history diversity that was represented. Large depth notwithstanding, sorted-subset sequencing proved incomplete by rarefaction.

Per the study methods: Filtering of immunoSEQ junctional sequences could not match full-length read filtering. The protocol was immunoSEQ multiplex PCR, while the TCRdb copy is restricted to in-frame clones and leaves out a portion. V, J and clone size derive from that table, while D and trimming were established from the DNA sequence. The sample lists some 1,400,000 clones; approximately 96% were seen once. Both subsets, CD45RA+ naive and CD45RA-negative memory, were split from the CD4+ cells. As for this clone: Its antigen is unidentified.

This CDR3 spans 12 amino acids. Germline CDR1 reads LNHNV; CDR2 reads YYDKDF (reference sequence). The V gene lost 0 bases and the J gene lost 4 bases, with 4 bases spanning the gap. This TCR was sampled from a young man in good health. Input material: naive CD4+ T cells sorted from blood. The subset was: CD45RA+ positively selected. The chain is built from TRBV15 and TRBJ2-7; D remains unclear. The CDR3 spells CATSRESYEQYF. The CDR3 nucleotides read TGTGCCACCAGCAGAGAAAGTTACGAGCAGTACTTC.